A single sample is the source of the 26 T cell receptor beta chains below, sequenced in a study of blood T cells in healthy people across ages. It was with a sample-barcoded 5' primer and a J-beta primer mix that a second PCR of roughly 7 to 11 cycles was run. MiXCR, applied by TCRdb to the 5' RACE reads, yields one record per CDR3 protein. In the table there are 1.4 million to 1.5 million distinct CDR3 sequences, 42% of which are singletons. The sample taken for sequencing was blood. The receptors originated from a woman under 30 in good health.

This clonotype has only a few counts. CDR3 sequence reads: CASSQGIAGIHEQYF. CDR3 nucleotide sequence: TGTGCCAGCAGCCAAGGGATAGCGGGAATCCACGAGCAGTACTTC. This chain uses TRBV14 with TRBJ2-7; TRBD2 matches 8 bases. This CDR3 has 15 residues. The V gene's germline CDR1 is SGHDN and CDR2 FVKESK. Trimming took 1 base from V and 5 from J; bases not matched to a gene: 7.

The gene calls are TRBV11-2 and TRBJ2-3; TRBD1 aligns across 9 bases. With 0 bases clipped from V and 2 bases from J, the junction kept 9 bases outside the gene matches. The CDR3 contains 18 residues. The V gene's germline CDR1 is SGHAT and CDR2 FQNNGV. The CDR3 bases are TGTGCCAGCAGCTTAGATCTATTCGGACAGGGGAACACAGATACGCAGTATTTT. Encoded protein: CASSLDLFGQGNTDTQYF.

V is TRBV5-1 and J is TRBJ2-3; D ambiguous. Per germline, CDR1 SGHRS and CDR2 YFSETQ. The CDR3 extends over 13 amino acids. V was pared by 1 base and J by 4 bases, with 7 bases between. Here the CDR3 reads CASSLRNPDTQYF. CDR3 sequence (DNA): TGCGCCAGCAGCTTGAGAAACCCAGATACGCAGTATTTT.

On this clonotype: This may arise from a read error, as a much more abundant clone is one base away. The CDR3 coding sequence is TGCAGCGTTCGGACACCGAAAGTCACAGATATGCAGTATTTT. This gives the protein CSVRTPKVTDMQYF. The rearrangement joins TRBV29-1 to TRBJ2-3; D may be TRBD1 (5 bases). The CDR3 spans 14 residues. Looked up from germline, CDR1 is SQVTM and CDR2 is ANQGSEA.

Note on this clonotype: This may be a read error: a much more frequent sequence differs by one nucleotide. The V call is TRBV7-9, the J call TRBJ2-1; perhaps TRBD2 as D (5 bases). The J call may be mistaken, given a closer DNA end match to TRBJ2-7. This CDR3 comprises 15 residues. CDR1 and CDR2 from the germline V gene are SEHNR and FQNEAQ (reference sequence). As DNA, the CDR3 is TGTGCCAGCAGCGAGGTCCGTCGCGACTACAATGAGCAGTACTTC. It encodes CASSEVRRDYNEQYF.

This chain joins TRBV6-5 and TRBJ2-7, with D possibly being TRBD2 (5 bases). Trimming took off 5 bases at V and 4 bases at J, with 9 bases between the two ends. Per the germline V gene, CDR1 is MNHEY and CDR2 is SVGAGI. This CDR3 region has 12 residues. The CDR3 bases are TGTGCCAGCAGTAAGGACTTATACGAGCAGTACTTC. Encoded protein: CASSKDLYEQYF.

The gene calls are TRBV5-1 and TRBJ2-7, with TRBD1 identical over 9 bases. The J call could be wrong; TRBJ2-4 is a better fit for the DNA end. The germline gives CDR1 SGHRS, CDR2 YFSETQ. The CDR3 consists of 15 residues. This CDR3 reads CASSVNRGRGDIQYF. CDR3 nucleotide sequence: TGCGCCAGCAGCGTGAACAGGGGGCGCGGGGACATTCAGTACTTC.

V gene TRBV7-9 combines with J gene TRBJ1-1; perhaps TRBD1 as D (5 bases). Germline CDR1 SEHNR, CDR2 FQNEAQ (reference sequence). The CDR3 runs to 14 residues. Deletions cut 1 base from V and 8 bases from J, with 14 bases between. The CDR3 region has the DNA TGTGCCAGCAGCTTAGTACAGGAACGGTCCGAAGCTTTCTTT. Protein sequence: CASSLVQERSEAFF.

There are a few counts of this clonotype. The rearrangement joins TRBV20-1 to TRBJ2-7; unclear D gene. Germline V lookup: CDR1 DFQATT, CDR2 SNEGSKA (reference sequence). Trimming took off 5 bases at V and 6 bases at J, with 8 bases between the two ends. The CDR3 is made up of 10 amino acids. CDR3 protein: CSAPHLEQYF. As DNA, the CDR3 is TGCAGTGCTCCCCACCTCGAGCAGTACTTC.

The rearrangement links TRBV5-4 to TRBJ2-3; 9 bases are a match to TRBD2. V lost 0 bases and J lost 1; bases outside the gene matches: 6. The CDR3 loop spans 17 amino acids. Germline V gives CDR1 SGHNT, CDR2 YYREEE (reference sequence). CDR3 region: CASSLEAGGLGTDTQYF. The CDR3 DNA reads as TGTGCCAGCAGCTTGGAGGCGGGGGGGCTGGGCACAGATACGCAGTATTTT.

The CDR3 region is CASNPADKMYNSPLHF. CDR3 DNA: TGTGCCAGCAACCCCGCGGATAAAATGTATAATTCACCCCTCCACTTT. The chain uses TRBV2 and TRBJ1-6; D call uncertain. V lost 7 bases and J 4 bases, leaving 17 bases between the germline ends. The CDR3 loop spans 16 amino acids. The germline gives CDR1 SNHLY, CDR2 FYNNEI. The full variable domain, rest sourced from reference TRBV2 and TRBJ1-6, is EPEVTQTPSHQVTQMGQEVILRCVPISNHLYFYWYRQILGQKVEFLVSFYNNEISEKSEIFDDQFSVERPDGSNFTLKIRSTKLEDSAMYFCASNPADKMYNSPLHFGNGTRLTVT.

As to this clonotype: Since a much larger clone is just one base distant, this may be a read error. The CDR3, as DNA: TGTGCCAGCAGCGTTGCCTACGAGCAGTGCTTC. This gives the protein CASSVAYEQCF. The gene calls are TRBV7-9 and TRBJ2-4; D remains ambiguous. CDR1 and CDR2 from the germline V gene are SEHNR and FQNEAQ (reference sequence). This CDR3 is 11 amino acids long. The full variable domain, rest sourced from reference TRBV7-9 and TRBJ2-4, is DTGVSQNPRHKITKRGQNVTFRCDPISEHNRLYWYRQTLGQGPEFLTYFQNEAQLEKSRLLSDRFSAERPKGSFSTLEIQRTEQGDSAMYLCASSVAYEQCFGAGTRLSVL.

This clonotype was seen a few times. The chain uses TRBV10-2 and TRBJ1-2; maybe TRBD1 (6 bases). Trimming took off 6 bases at V and 8 bases at J, with 16 bases between the two ends. Germline V CDR1 and CDR2: WSHSY, SAAADI. This CDR3 spans 13 amino acids. The CDR3: CASSYAGAEGYTF. CDR3 DNA sequence: TGCGCCAGCAGCTATGCAGGGGCTGAGGGCTACACCTTC.

This clonotype was found a few times. The chain recombines TRBV10-3 with TRBJ2-3, with 11 bases that match TRBD2. CDR1 is ENHRY, CDR2 SYGVKD, per germline. After removal of 5 bases from V and 9 bases from J, the junction contained 10 bases not matched to a gene. The CDR3 runs to 15 residues. The CDR3 protein is CAISISGGAKDTQYF. CDR3 sequence (DNA): TGTGCCATCAGTATTAGCGGGGGGGCCAAAGACACGCAGTATTTT.

The V gene is TRBV5-1, the J gene TRBJ2-7; D unclear. The closer fit of TRBJ2-5 to the DNA end suggests the J call may be wrong. The CDR3 sequence is 14 residues long. Germline V gene data show CDR1 as SGHRS and CDR2 as YFSETQ. The DNA for the CDR3 is TGCGCCAGCAGCTTGGCCGAGATTAGGAAGACCCAGTACTTC. This sequence encodes CASSLAEIRKTQYF.

The V and J genes are TRBV15 and TRBJ2-3; a weak D match, TRBD2 (6 bases). The CDR3 is 16 residues long. Germline V lookup: CDR1 LNHNV, CDR2 YYDKDF (reference sequence). With 3 bases removed from V and 2 bases from J, the gap between germline ends came to 15 bases. The CDR3 nucleotides read TGTGCCACCAGCAGCCGGGGAGGAGGTCCCACAGATACGCAGTATTTT. It translates to CATSSRGGGPTDTQYF. Based on the CDR3 plus reference TRBV15 and TRBJ2-3, the full variable domain is DAMVIQNPRYQVTQFGKPVTLSCSQTLNHNVMYWYQQKSSQAPKLLFHYYDKDFNNEADTPDNFQSRRPNTSFCFLDIRSPGLGDTAMYLCATSSRGGGPTDTQYFGPGTRLTVL.

V usage is TRBV20-1 and J usage is TRBJ2-7; no definite D call. Germline V lookup: CDR1 DFQATT, CDR2 SNEGSKA (reference sequence). Trimming took off 6 bases at V and 6 bases at J, with 15 bases between the two ends. The CDR3 loop spans 12 amino acids. The CDR3 reads CSAAGRRSEQYF. DNA for the CDR3: TGCAGTGCCGCCGGACGTCGCTCCGAGCAGTACTTC.

The gene calls are TRBV2 and TRBJ2-1, with 16 bases aligning to TRBD2. The CDR3 loop spans 15 amino acids. Looked up from germline, CDR1 is SNHLY and CDR2 is FYNNEI. Trimming at V came to 3 bases and at J to 8 bases, leaving 1 base not matched to a gene. CDR3 sequence: CASSEGLAGGDEQFF. CDR3 bases: TGTGCCAGCAGTGAGGGACTAGCGGGGGGGGATGAGCAGTTCTTC. The complete variable domain, with remaining parts taken from reference TRBV2 and TRBJ2-1, reads EPEVTQTPSHQVTQMGQEVILRCVPISNHLYFYWYRQILGQKVEFLVSFYNNEISEKSEIFDDQFSVERPDGSNFTLKIRSTKLEDSAMYFCASSEGLAGGDEQFFGPGTRLTVL.

This chain links TRBV2 with TRBJ1-2; no clear D gene. Germline V gives CDR1 SNHLY, CDR2 FYNNEI. The CDR3 is made up of 14 amino acids. Trimming removed 4 bases from V and 5 bases from J, with 14 bases in between. The CDR3 loop reads CASSVRALAYGYTF. DNA of the CDR3: TGTGCCAGCAGTGTAAGGGCGCTTGCTTATGGCTACACCTTC.

The chain's CDR3 is CASFIGGLPPGDTQYF. CDR3 sequence (DNA): TGTGCCAGCTTCATTGGGGGACTACCGCCGGGGGATACGCAGTATTTT. The J gene is TRBJ2-3, the V gene TRBV28; 7 bases line up with TRBD2. This CDR3 region has 16 residues. Germline CDR1 is MDHEN and CDR2 is SYDVKM. Losses at the gene ends were 8 bases for V and 6 bases for J; bases not matched to a gene: 17. Full variable domain (outside the CDR3, taken from reference TRBV28 and TRBJ2-3): DVKVTQSSRYLVKRTGEKVFLECVQDMDHENMFWYRQDPGLGLRLIYFSYDVKMKEKGDIPEGYSVSREKKERFSLILESASTNQTSMYLCASFIGGLPPGDTQYFGPGTRLTVL.

A single count supports this clonotype. The chain joins TRBV28 to TRBJ2-3; perhaps TRBD2 as D (6 bases). Trimming removed 2 bases at V and 0 bases at J, with 15 bases between. Per germline, CDR1 MDHEN and CDR2 SYDVKM. This CDR3 is built from 17 residues. The CDR3 loop is CASSLALAISSTDTQYF. CDR3 bases: TGTGCCAGCAGTTTAGCCCTAGCGATATCTAGCACAGATACGCAGTATTTT.

The chain carries TRBV3-1 and TRBJ1-3; TRBD1 matches at 7 bases. Germline-derived CDR1 and CDR2 are LGHDT and YNNKEL (reference sequence). This CDR3 region has 14 residues. CDR3 in DNA: TGTTGTGGGGCCAGGGGGGAGTATGGAAACACCATATATTTT. Its protein product is CCGARGEYGNTIYF.

The DNA of the CDR3 is TGTGCCAGCAGTTACCAAAGCTCTGGGGCCAACGTCCTGACTTTC. Protein product: CASSYQSSGANVLTF. The chain couples TRBV6-6 to TRBJ2-6; no clear D gene. CDR1 and CDR2 from the germline V gene are MNHNY and SVGAGI (reference sequence). Trimming cost V 2 bases and J 0 bases, with 5 bases left between them. The CDR3 has 15 residues.

The chain recombines TRBV6-2 or TRBV6-3 with TRBJ2-3; no reliable D call. Germline-derived CDR1 and CDR2 are MNHEY and SVGEGT. The CDR3 runs 15 residues. V lost 7 bases and J 2 bases, leaving 16 bases between the germline ends. CDR3 protein: CASTALGYNTDTQYF. CDR3 sequence (DNA): TGTGCCAGCACCGCCTTGGGGTATAACACAGATACGCAGTATTTT.

The CDR3: CASSSGEGTEQFF. The CDR3 DNA is TGTGCCAGCAGTTCGGGGGAGGGCACTGAGCAGTTCTTC. The rearrangement uses TRBV12-3 or TRBV12-4 and TRBJ2-1, with TRBD2 matching over 7 bases. The CDR3 length is 13 residues. V shed 4 bases and J 9 bases; nucleotides not matched to a gene: 6.

The chain recombines TRBV12-3 or TRBV12-4 with TRBJ1-4; D might be TRBD1 (5 bases). Trimming stripped 6 bases from V and 7 bases from J, with 15 bases between. The CDR3 runs 14 residues. The CDR3 is CASRGPGPFEKLFF. The CDR3 DNA reads TGTGCCAGCAGGGGGCCCGGGCCGTTTGAAAAACTGTTTTTT.